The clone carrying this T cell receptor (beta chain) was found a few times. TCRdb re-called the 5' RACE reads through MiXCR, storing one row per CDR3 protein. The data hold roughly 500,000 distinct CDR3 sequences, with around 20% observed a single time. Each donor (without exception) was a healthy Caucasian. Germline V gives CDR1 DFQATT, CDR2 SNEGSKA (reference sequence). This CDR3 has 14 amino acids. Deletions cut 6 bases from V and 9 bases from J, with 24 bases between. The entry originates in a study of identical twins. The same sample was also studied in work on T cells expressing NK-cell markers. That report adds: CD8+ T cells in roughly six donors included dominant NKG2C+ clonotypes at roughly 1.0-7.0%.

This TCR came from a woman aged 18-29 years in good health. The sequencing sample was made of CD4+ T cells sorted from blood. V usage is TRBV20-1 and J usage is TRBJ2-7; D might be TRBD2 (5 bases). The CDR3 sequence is CSASPALAALGQYF. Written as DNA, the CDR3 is TGCAGTGCAAGCCCGGCTCTAGCAGCTCTGGGGCAGTACTTC.